The 6 T cell receptor beta chains below come from one sample, sequenced in a study of T cell responses to AZD1222 COVID-19 vaccine. TCRdb keeps only in-frame clones here, not all; method: immunoSEQ multiplex PCR. The sample consists of 150,000 to 180,000 clones, around 90% of them appearing once. The material was peripheral blood, obtained on day 0 of AZD1222 vaccination. These receptors were obtained from an adult in good health.

This clone occurred once. This chain connects TRBV28 to TRBJ1-1; D uncertain. This CDR3 has 15 residues. CDR1 and CDR2 from the germline V gene are MDHEN and SYDVKM. Deletions cut 6 bases from V and 4 bases from J, with 18 bases between. CDR3 DNA: TGTGCCAGCAGCCCTCATTCGTCTGGGAGCACTGAAGCTTTCTTT. Encoded protein: CASSPHSSGSTEAFF. Using reference TRBV28 and TRBJ1-1 for the parts outside the CDR3, the full variable domain is DVKVTQSSRYLVKRTGEKVFLECVQDMDHENMFWYRQDPGLGLRLIYFSYDVKMKEKGDIPEGYSVSREKKERFSLILESASTNQTSMYLCASSPHSSGSTEAFFGQGTRLTVV.

The CDR3 DNA sequence: TGTGCCAGCAGCCGGAGCTACGAGCAGTACTTC. It translates to CASSRSYEQYF. The chain uses TRBV6-5 and TRBJ2-7; D is ambiguous. The CDR3 runs 11 residues. Germline assignment: CDR1 MNHEY and CDR2 SVGAGI. The V gene lost 6 bases and the J gene lost 3 bases, with 6 bases spanning the gap.

CDR3 in amino acids: CASSLQAGFSEKLFF. CDR3 nucleotides: TGTGCCAGCAGCTTACAGGCAGGGTTTAGTGAAAAACTGTTTTTT. The J gene is TRBJ1-4, the V gene TRBV7-9; a possible D gene is TRBD1 (5 bases). Germline CDR1 and CDR2: SEHNR and FQNEAQ (reference sequence). This CDR3 is 15 amino acids long. Trimming took 2 bases from V and 7 from J, leaving 14 bases between them.

This rearrangement joins TRBV10-1 to TRBJ2-1; the D is unclear. V was trimmed by 0 bases and J by 9 bases, leaving 9 bases between them. The CDR3 covers 13 residues. The V gene's germline CDR1 is WNHNN and CDR2 SYGVQD (reference sequence). The CDR3 here is CASSESSGSEQFF. The CDR3 bases are TGCGCCAGCAGTGAGTCGTCAGGTTCTGAGCAGTTCTTC.

The V call is TRBV7-2, the J call TRBJ1-2, with 7 bases that match TRBD1. Germline V gene sequence: CDR1 SGHTA, CDR2 FQGNSA. The CDR3 spans 16 residues. V lost 4 bases and J lost 0; bases outside the gene matches: 8. CDR3 bases: TGTGCCAGCAGCTCGCAGCCGACAGGGACTAACTATGGCTACACCTTC. It translates to CASSSQPTGTNYGYTF.

V usage is TRBV7-2 and J usage is TRBJ2-1, with D possibly being TRBD1 (7 bases). V was shortened by 0 bases and J by 2 bases, with 8 bases between the two germline ends. The CDR3 consists of 15 residues. CDR1 is SGHTA and CDR2 is FQGNSA in the germline V gene. CDR3 bases: TGTGCCAGCAGCTTAGCCAGGGGGGCCTACAATGAGCAGTTCTTC. This codes for CASSLARGAYNEQFF.